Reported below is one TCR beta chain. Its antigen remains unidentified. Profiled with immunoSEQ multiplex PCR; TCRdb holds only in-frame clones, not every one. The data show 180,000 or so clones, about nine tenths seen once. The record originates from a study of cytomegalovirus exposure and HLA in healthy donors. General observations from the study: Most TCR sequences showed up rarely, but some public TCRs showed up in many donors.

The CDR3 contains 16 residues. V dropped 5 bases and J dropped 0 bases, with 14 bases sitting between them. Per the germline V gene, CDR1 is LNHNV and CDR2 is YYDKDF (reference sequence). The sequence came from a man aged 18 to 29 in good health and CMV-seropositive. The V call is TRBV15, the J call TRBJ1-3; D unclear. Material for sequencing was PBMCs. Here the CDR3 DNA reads TGTGCCACCAGCTGGGAGGTGGGAAGCTCTGGAAACACCATATATTTT. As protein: CATSWEVGSSGNTIYF.